The next 32 T cell receptor beta chains were all read from a single sample in a study of response to subunit inactivated influenza vaccine. Using its own MiXCR run on the RT-PCR reads, TCRdb lists one record per CDR3 protein. The data show 250,000 to 350,000 distinct CDR3 sequences, around 20% seen once. The sample was PBMCs from blood, taken around 22 months after vaccination. The receptors originated from a man aged 50 to 75 who received an inactivated influenza vaccine.

This chain joins TRBV5-5 and TRBJ2-1, with TRBD1 identical over 9 bases. Looked up from germline, CDR1 is SGHKS and CDR2 is YYEKEE (reference sequence). Trimming took 0 bases from V and 5 from J; bases not matched to a gene: 6. This CDR3 region has 16 residues. Written as DNA, the CDR3 is TGTGCCAGCAGCTTGGGGGACAGGGTAGGGAACAATGAGCAGTTCTTC. It codes for CASSLGDRVGNNEQFF.

The V gene is TRBV3-1, the J gene TRBJ1-1; D uncertain. Trimming left V 0 bases short and J 1 base short, with 12 bases between. Germline V gives CDR1 LGHDT, CDR2 YNNKEL (reference sequence). The CDR3 runs 16 residues. This CDR3 is CASSQDWRGSNTEAFF. CDR3 DNA: TGTGCCAGCAGCCAAGATTGGCGGGGATCGAACACTGAAGCTTTCTTT. The full variable domain, in which reference TRBV3-1 and TRBJ1-1 provide the parts outside the CDR3, is DTAVSQTPKYLVTQMGNDKSIKCEQNLGHDTMYWYKQDSKKFLKIMFSYNNKELIINETVPNRFSPKSPDKAHLNLHINSLELGDSAVYFCASSQDWRGSNTEAFFGQGTRLTVV.

This clonotype occurred many times. V is TRBV28 and J is TRBJ1-1; no reliable D call. Germline V gene sequence: CDR1 MDHEN, CDR2 SYDVKM. V was shortened by 2 bases and J by 10 bases, with 20 bases between the two germline ends. The CDR3 is made up of 15 amino acids. CDR3 nucleotide sequence: TGTGCCAGCAGTTTAAACGACGGCGGGGTAGGACGAGCTTTCTTT. Protein: CASSLNDGGVGRAFF.

This clonotype was detected only a few times. This rearrangement joins TRBV4-3 to TRBJ2-3, with 11 bases identical to TRBD2. The CDR3 contains 17 residues. The germline gives CDR1 LGHNA, CDR2 YSLEER. V lost 0 bases and J lost 2; bases outside the gene matches: 4. DNA of the CDR3: TGCGCCAGCAGCCAAGAGGTAGCGGGGGGGAACACAGATACGCAGTATTTT. Translating it yields CASSQEVAGGNTDTQYF.

There are a few counts of this clonotype. This chain joins TRBV20-1 and TRBJ2-5; no firm D call. The germline V gene encodes CDR1 DFQATT and CDR2 SNEGSKA (reference sequence). V was shortened by 7 bases and J by 1 base, with 13 bases between the two germline ends. The CDR3 consists of 13 residues. The CDR3 DNA is TGCAGTGTCTTCACCCCGCGCCAAGAGACCCAGTACTTC. Amino acid sequence: CSVFTPRQETQYF.

This chain uses TRBV6-2 or TRBV6-3 with TRBJ1-5, with a tentative D call TRBD1 (5 bases). The V and J ends lost 5 bases and 2 bases respectively, with 16 bases between them. Looked up from germline, CDR1 is MNHEY and CDR2 is SVGEGT. The CDR3 runs 16 residues. The CDR3, as DNA: TGTGCCAGCAGTGATCGGGGGACCCTGGGCAATCAGCCCCAGCATTTT. Protein: CASSDRGTLGNQPQHF.

The genes are TRBV10-1 and TRBJ1-2, with D maybe TRBD1 (5 bases). Trimming took off 6 bases at V and 3 bases at J, with 14 bases between the two ends. CDR3 length equals 14 residues. The V gene's germline CDR1 is WNHNN and CDR2 SYGVQD (reference sequence). This CDR3 reads CASRYLGLHYGYTF. For the CDR3, the DNA is TGCGCCAGCAGGTACTTGGGGCTGCACTATGGCTACACCTTC.

The chain uses TRBV5-1 and TRBJ2-7, with 12 nucleotides matching TRBD1. The germline V gene has CDR1 SGHRS and CDR2 YFSETQ. The CDR3 covers 14 residues. Trimming cost V 3 bases and J 4 bases; bases outside gene matches: 2. For the CDR3, the DNA is TGCGCCAGCAGCTGGGGACAGGGGGCATACGAGCAGTACTTC. As protein: CASSWGQGAYEQYF.

The chain links TRBV7-6 to TRBJ2-3; TRBD2 might be the D (6 bases). V lost 2 bases and J lost 7, with 16 bases in between. The V gene's germline CDR1 is SGHVS and CDR2 FNYEAQ. The CDR3 length is 15 residues. CDR3 protein: CASSLPSAGGNTQYF. The DNA of the CDR3 is TGTGCCAGCAGCTTACCGTCTGCTGGGGGGAATACGCAGTATTTT.

The chain couples TRBV7-9 to TRBJ2-7, with 14 bases identical to TRBD2. The V gene's germline CDR1 is SEHNR and CDR2 FQNEAQ (reference sequence). The CDR3 has 16 residues. V was pared by 5 bases and J by 5 bases, with 8 bases of the junction left unmatched. CDR3 bases: TGTGCCAGCAGCACCGGACTAGCGGGGGGTAGGGACGAGCAGTACTTC. Protein: CASSTGLAGGRDEQYF.

At least ten counts were recorded for this clonotype. V and J are TRBV5-5 and TRBJ2-2, with TRBD1 identical over 9 bases. In germline, CDR1 is SGHKS, CDR2 YYEKEE (reference sequence). The CDR3 spans 16 residues. After removal of 2 bases from V and 1 base from J, the junction contained 3 bases not matched to a gene. CDR3 DNA sequence: TGTGCCAGCAGCTTCGGACAGGGGCGGAACACCGGGGAGCTGTTTTTT. Amino acids: CASSFGQGRNTGELFF.

The chain couples TRBV25-1 to TRBJ2-2, with TRBD1 as a possible D gene (6 bases). From germline, CDR1 is MGHDK and CDR2 SYGVNS. Trimming took 1 base from V and 3 from J, leaving 18 bases between them. The CDR3 sequence is 18 residues long. DNA of the CDR3: TGTGCCAGCAGTGAATTCGCAGGGGCCCTTCAGGACACCGGGGAGCTGTTTTTT. This translates into CASSEFAGALQDTGELFF.

The chain couples TRBV20-1 to TRBJ2-7; D might be TRBD1 or TRBD2, each matching 6 bases. V shed 6 bases and J shed 4 bases, with 13 bases lying between them. This CDR3 has 12 amino acids. Germline CDR1 is DFQATT and CDR2 is SNEGSKA (reference sequence). CDR3 sequence (DNA): TGCAGTGCACGGTGGGGGGCGTACGAGCAGTACTTC. This translates into CSARWGAYEQYF.

This clonotype was recorded a few times. V usage is TRBV7-9 and J usage is TRBJ1-1; 7 nucleotides match TRBD1. With 5 bases clipped from V and 5 bases from J, the junction kept 11 bases outside the gene matches. Germline-derived CDR1 and CDR2 are SEHNR and FQNEAQ (reference sequence). The CDR3 is made up of 15 amino acids. CDR3 sequence (DNA): TGTGCCAGCAGCCGGGGGGCAGGGGGAGATACTGAAGCTTTCTTT. Protein product: CASSRGAGGDTEAFF.

This clonotype was recorded a few times. The chain combines TRBV6-2 or TRBV6-3 with TRBJ1-2; unclear D gene. V was pared by 8 bases and J by 4 bases, with 17 bases between. The CDR3 spans 14 residues. Germline CDR1 reads MNHEY; CDR2 reads SVGEGT. The CDR3 nucleotides read TGTGCCAGCTTCAACGGAGGGCGTAGCTATGGCTACACCTTC. Amino acids: CASFNGGRSYGYTF.

The chain is built from TRBV12-3 or TRBV12-4 and TRBJ2-4, with 8 bases matching TRBD2. CDR3 length equals 16 residues. The ends lost 1 base at V and 5 bases at J; junction bases unmatched: 7. The CDR3 coding sequence is TGTGCCAGCAGTTTAGGCGGGACTAGGCGAGAAAACATTCAGTACTTC. Protein: CASSLGGTRRENIQYF.

The chain is built from TRBV29-1 and TRBJ2-1, with a tentative D call TRBD1 (5 bases). V shed 4 bases and J shed 5 bases, with 12 bases lying between them. CDR1 is SQVTM, CDR2 ANQGSEA, per germline. The CDR3 has 13 amino acids. The CDR3 bases are TGCAGCGTTGTTCCCGCCAGGGACAATGAGCAGTTCTTC. It translates to CSVVPARDNEQFF.

This clonotype was detected many times. The chain carries TRBV25-1 and TRBJ1-2, with 9 nucleotides matching TRBD1. The CDR3 is made up of 15 amino acids. Germline CDR1 and CDR2: MGHDK and SYGVNS. With 4 bases clipped from V and 5 bases from J, the junction kept 8 bases outside the gene matches. CDR3 DNA sequence: TGTGCCAGCAGTGTCCAAACAGGGGGCGGGTATGGCTACACCTTC. Its protein is CASSVQTGGGYGYTF.

This clonotype was counted a few times. The gene calls are TRBV4-3 and TRBJ2-3; 7 bases are shared with TRBD2. This CDR3 contains 17 residues. Per germline, CDR1 LGHNA and CDR2 YSLEER. J gave up 0 bases and V 2 bases, and 8 bases lay outside the gene matches. The CDR3 DNA reads TGCGCCAGCAGCCAATCACGTGCTAGCGGAAGCACAGATACGCAGTATTTT. It codes for CASSQSRASGSTDTQYF.

The V and J genes are TRBV9 and TRBJ1-6; D call uncertain. Trimming pared 0 bases from V and 8 bases from J, leaving 6 bases between. In germline, CDR1 is SGDLS, CDR2 YYNGEE. The CDR3 contains 13 residues. As DNA, the CDR3 is TGTGCCAGCAGCGTAGCGGTCGATTCACCCCTCCACTTT. Translation: CASSVAVDSPLHF.

A few counts support this clonotype. This chain links TRBV6-1 with TRBJ1-5, with D possibly being TRBD1 (6 bases). The CDR3 runs to 15 residues. V lost 2 bases to trimming and J lost 6 bases, with 14 bases between them. The germline gives CDR1 MNHNS, CDR2 SASEGT. The CDR3: CASSESLGATQPQHF. In nucleotides, the CDR3 is TGTGCCAGCAGTGAATCACTGGGGGCGACTCAGCCCCAGCATTTT.

The rearrangement joins TRBV6-4 to TRBJ2-1; D is unresolved. The V and J ends lost 6 bases and 12 bases respectively, with 15 bases between them. The CDR3 runs to 12 residues. The germline CDR1 and CDR2 sequences are MRHNA and SNTAGT. The CDR3 here is CASRNPGGGQFF. DNA of the CDR3: TGTGCCAGCAGAAATCCGGGTGGTGGGCAGTTCTTC.

The genes are TRBV30 and TRBJ1-6; maybe TRBD1 (6 bases). The CDR3 consists of 16 residues. Germline-derived CDR1 and CDR2 are GTSNPN and SVGIG (reference sequence). Between the trimmed V and J ends, which lost 3 bases and 6 bases, there was a span of 18 bases. In DNA form, the CDR3 reads TGTGCCTGGAGGTCATGGGTGACAGGAGTTAATTCACCCCTCCACTTT. Translation: CAWRSWVTGVNSPLHF.

This clonotype was picked up a small number of times. The chain has TRBV20-1 and TRBJ2-7, with D tentatively TRBD2 (5 bases). The CDR3 is made up of 14 amino acids. Germline CDR1 is DFQATT and CDR2 is SNEGSKA (reference sequence). The V end was cut by 4 bases, the J end by 0 bases, with 13 bases between. The CDR3 DNA follows: TGCAGTGCTACCTACGGGGAGCGCTCCTACGAGCAGTACTTC. Its protein product is CSATYGERSYEQYF.

This clonotype turned up a few times. CDR3 residues: CASKDQGRNEQFF. The CDR3 nucleotides read TGTGCCAGCAAGGATCAGGGTCGGAATGAGCAGTTCTTC. The chain is built from TRBV12-3 or TRBV12-4 and TRBJ2-1, with a tentative D call TRBD1 (5 bases). The V end was cut by 7 bases, the J end by 7 bases, with 14 bases between. The CDR3 contains 13 residues.

This clonotype came up a few times. The gene calls are TRBV20-1 and TRBJ2-2; TRBD2 aligns across 7 bases. Germline CDR1 DFQATT, CDR2 SNEGSKA (reference sequence). The CDR3 extends over 14 amino acids. Germline trimming cut 2 bases from V and 0 bases from J; bases unmatched to any gene: 0. CDR3 amino acids: CSARLAANTGELFF. CDR3 DNA: TGCAGTGCTAGACTAGCGGCGAACACCGGGGAGCTGTTTTTT.

This clonotype showed up just a few times. J is TRBJ1-1 and V is TRBV19; D not certain. CDR3 length: 14 residues. Trimming took off 8 bases at V and 2 bases at J, with 15 bases between the two ends. Germline CDR1 reads LNHDA; CDR2 reads SQIVND (reference sequence). The CDR3 protein is CASGRGQPNTEAFF. CDR3 in DNA: TGTGCCAGTGGACGAGGGCAGCCCAACACTGAAGCTTTCTTT.

This clonotype was recorded many times. In DNA, the CDR3 is TGTGCCAGCAGTTTACCCGCCGGCCGGACAGCCAACTATGGCTACACCTTC. Its translation: CASSLPAGRTANYGYTF. V usage is TRBV12-3 or TRBV12-4 and J usage is TRBJ1-2; TRBD1 is a possible D gene (6 bases). V was clipped by 2 bases and J by 2 bases, with 18 bases between them. This CDR3 spans 17 amino acids.

CDR3 bases: TGTGCCATCAGTGAGTCTCGTCAGCCCGGAGATACGCAGTATTTT. Translating it yields CAISESRQPGDTQYF. V is TRBV10-3 and J is TRBJ2-3; D unresolved. The V end was cut by 0 bases, the J end by 5 bases, with 12 bases between. Germline loops: CDR1 ENHRY, CDR2 SYGVKD. CDR3 size: 15 residues.

This clonotype was detected many times. The rearrangement joins TRBV4-3 to TRBJ1-1; perhaps TRBD1 as D (5 bases). The V gene's germline CDR1 is LGHNA and CDR2 YSLEER. The CDR3 runs to 12 residues. The V end was cut by 4 bases, the J end by 11 bases, with 14 bases between. The CDR3 region has the DNA TGCGCCAGCAGCCGGGACGGAGACGGGGCTTTCTTT. Translating gives CASSRDGDGAFF.

V gene TRBV9 combines with J gene TRBJ1-5; 9 nucleotides line up with TRBD1. Looked up from germline, CDR1 is SGDLS and CDR2 is YYNGEE. V dropped 0 bases and J dropped 0; count of bases not matched to a gene: 4. The CDR3 extends over 17 amino acids. CDR3 DNA: TGTGCCAGCAGCGTAGTGGACAGGGGACCTAGCAATCAGCCCCAGCATTTT. Translated: CASSVVDRGPSNQPQHF.

This clonotype was found many times. This rearrangement joins TRBV20-1 to TRBJ2-3; D may be TRBD1 or TRBD2 (5 bases each). Per germline, CDR1 DFQATT and CDR2 SNEGSKA (reference sequence). The ends were cut back, 5 bases at V and 2 bases at J, with 11 bases in the middle. The CDR3 loop spans 13 amino acids. CDR3 loop: CSARGPNTDTQYF. The CDR3 DNA sequence: TGCAGTGCTCGGGGACCAAACACAGATACGCAGTATTTT.